This T cell receptor beta chain appears in the sequencing data of a study of CD8+ T cells in alopecia areata. Study overall: Treated patients were dosed with oral tofacitinib, taking 5 to 10 mg twice daily. A 6-month off-drug phase came after tofacitinib, which had lasted 6 to 18 months. Treated patients' severity was scored by percentage of affected scalp area. Regarding the study as a whole: An increase in clonality over normal scalp was evident in lesional scalp, especially alopecia totalis/universalis.

Treatment: oral pan-JAK inhibitor, 5-10 mg twice daily. Specimens obtained from alopecia areata patients comprised lesional scalp punch biopsies and peripheral blood. Germline values: CDR1 SGHKS, CDR2 YYEKEE (reference sequence). CDR3 length: 15 amino acids. The V gene end was trimmed by 4 bases and the J gene end by 1 base; junction bases not matched to a gene: 7. On this clone: No antigen is known for it.

cDNA prepared by RNA extraction and subsequent reverse transcription served as the template for sequencing. Sequencing used immunoSEQ multiplex PCR; TCRdb keeps in-frame clones, though not all of them. Seen here are 10,000 to 15,000 clones, roughly 65% observed once, and the top ten hold around 6.5%. The chain joins TRBV5-5 to TRBJ1-1; the match to TRBD1 covers 7 bases. The sample was skin, taken at week 4, from a patient treated with tofacitinib. The TCR was taken from a human donor with alopecia areata. CDR3 amino acids: CASSDTRGTNTEAFF. The CDR3 coding sequence is TGTGCCAGCAGCGATACCAGGGGGACGAACACTGAAGCTTTCTTT.